This T cell receptor (beta chain) was found in a study of glioma-infiltrating T cells after dendritic cell vaccination. Assay used: immunoSEQ multiplex PCR; TCRdb lists only in-frame clones, some missing. The top ten hold over 2% of the sample, which has some 91,000 clones, roughly four fifths seen once. The CDR3 runs 15 residues. The ends lost 1 base at V and 9 bases at J; junction bases unmatched: 9. Germline assignment: CDR1 SGHVS and CDR2 FNYEAQ. Time point denoted: after dendritic cell vaccination, including at tumor progression/relapse. This material consisted of blood, taken after dendritic cell vaccination. The TCR comes from a human donor with glioblastoma. The V call is TRBV7-6, the J call TRBJ2-1, with TRBD1 matching 7 bases. The CDR3 spells CASSLERGRTVEQFF. CDR3 DNA: TGTGCCAGCAGCTTAGAGAGGGGGCGCACGGTTGAGCAGTTCTTC.